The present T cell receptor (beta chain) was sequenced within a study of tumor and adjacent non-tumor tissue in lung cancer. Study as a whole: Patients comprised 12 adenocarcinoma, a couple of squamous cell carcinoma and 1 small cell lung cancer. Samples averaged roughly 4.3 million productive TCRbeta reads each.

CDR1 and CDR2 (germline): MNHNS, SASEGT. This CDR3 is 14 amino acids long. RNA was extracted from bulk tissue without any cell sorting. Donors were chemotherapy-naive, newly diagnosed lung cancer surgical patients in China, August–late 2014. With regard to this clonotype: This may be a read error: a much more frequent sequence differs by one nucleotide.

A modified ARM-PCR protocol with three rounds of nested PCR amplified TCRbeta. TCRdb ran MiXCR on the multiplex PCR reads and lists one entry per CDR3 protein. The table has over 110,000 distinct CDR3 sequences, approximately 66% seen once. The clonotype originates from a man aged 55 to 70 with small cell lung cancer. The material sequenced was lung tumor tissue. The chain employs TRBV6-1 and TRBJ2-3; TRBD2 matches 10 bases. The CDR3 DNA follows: TGTACCAGCAGTGCGTCTTCTAGCGGGGGTACGCAGTATTTT. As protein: CTSSASSSGGTQYF.